The clone carrying this T cell receptor beta chain was counted once. Its antigen is undetermined. The sample originates from a study of shared clonotypes between healthy human individuals. Study conclusions and caveats: All-four-donor shared clonotypes had higher generation probabilities than non-shared clonotypes did.

The donors were adults (healthy and HIV-negative) with no recent acute infections or vaccinations. Every one of the donors was a Caucasian adult that lived in Nashville, Tennessee. About 30,000 T cell genomes, or approximately 190 ng DNA, went into the sorted-subset replicate PCRs. Sequencing was performed with immunoSEQ multiplex PCR; in TCRdb, only in-frame clones are kept and a portion is missing. Of 2 million to 2.5 million clones listed, around 92% were seen once; the top ten hold 0.3% to 0.4%. Germline V gene lookup returns CDR1 SQVTM and CDR2 ANQGSEA. There are 15 residues in the CDR3. Losses at the gene ends were 1 base for V and 4 bases for J; bases not matched to a gene: 6.

This rearrangement joins TRBV29-1 to TRBJ2-3; TRBD1 matches 9 bases. The sequence came from a man younger than 35 in good health. Some clones in this sample may be carry-over from other donors' samples. The sample comprised naive CD4+ T cells from PBMCs. Stated subset: CD45RA+ positively selected. The CDR3 DNA is TGCAGCGTTGAAGGAGGGACAGGGCCCCCAGATACGCAGTATTTT. Amino acids: CSVEGGTGPPDTQYF.